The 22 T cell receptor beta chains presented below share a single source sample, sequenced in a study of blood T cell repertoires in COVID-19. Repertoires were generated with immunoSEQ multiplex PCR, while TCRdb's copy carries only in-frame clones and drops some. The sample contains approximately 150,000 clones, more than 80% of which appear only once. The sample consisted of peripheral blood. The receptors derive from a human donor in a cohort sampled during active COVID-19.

The CDR3 coding sequence is TGTGCCAGCACTCGGACTGGTGCGGACACCATATATTTT. Translating it yields CASTRTGADTIYF. The rearrangement joins TRBV5-6 to TRBJ1-3, with D uncertain. Trimming left V 6 bases short and J 8 bases short, with 15 bases between. The CDR3 is made up of 13 amino acids. Per germline, CDR1 SGHDT and CDR2 YYEEEE.

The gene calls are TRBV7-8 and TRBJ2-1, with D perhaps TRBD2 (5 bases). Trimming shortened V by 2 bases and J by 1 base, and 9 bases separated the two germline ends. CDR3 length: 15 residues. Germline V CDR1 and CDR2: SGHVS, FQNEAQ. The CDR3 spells CASSLSRASYNEQFF. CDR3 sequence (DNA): TGTGCCAGCAGCTTATCGCGGGCTTCCTACAATGAGCAGTTCTTC.

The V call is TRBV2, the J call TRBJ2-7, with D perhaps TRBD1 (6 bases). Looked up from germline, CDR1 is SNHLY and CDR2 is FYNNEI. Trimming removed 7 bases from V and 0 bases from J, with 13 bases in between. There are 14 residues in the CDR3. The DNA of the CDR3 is TGTGCCAGCATTCCAGGGGTCGTCTCCTACGAGCAGTACTTC. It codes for CASIPGVVSYEQYF.

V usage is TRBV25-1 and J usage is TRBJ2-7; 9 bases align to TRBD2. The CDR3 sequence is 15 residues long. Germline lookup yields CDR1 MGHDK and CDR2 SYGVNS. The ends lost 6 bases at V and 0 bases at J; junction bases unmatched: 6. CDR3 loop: CASSIRLADSYEQYF. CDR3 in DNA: TGTGCCAGCAGCATTCGACTAGCGGACTCCTACGAGCAGTACTTC.

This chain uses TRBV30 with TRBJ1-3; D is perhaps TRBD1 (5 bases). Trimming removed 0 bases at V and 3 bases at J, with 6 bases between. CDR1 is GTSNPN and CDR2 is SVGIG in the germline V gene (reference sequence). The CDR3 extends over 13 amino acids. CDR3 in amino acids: CAWSVQGGNTIYF. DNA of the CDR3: TGTGCCTGGAGTGTCCAGGGTGGAAACACCATATATTTT.

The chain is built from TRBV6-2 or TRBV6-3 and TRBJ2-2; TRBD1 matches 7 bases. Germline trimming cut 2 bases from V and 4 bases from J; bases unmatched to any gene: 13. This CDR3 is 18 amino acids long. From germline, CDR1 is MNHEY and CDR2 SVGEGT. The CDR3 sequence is CASSYPVGQAKPTGELFF. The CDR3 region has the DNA TGTGCCAGCAGTTACCCAGTAGGACAGGCCAAACCCACCGGGGAGCTGTTTTTT.

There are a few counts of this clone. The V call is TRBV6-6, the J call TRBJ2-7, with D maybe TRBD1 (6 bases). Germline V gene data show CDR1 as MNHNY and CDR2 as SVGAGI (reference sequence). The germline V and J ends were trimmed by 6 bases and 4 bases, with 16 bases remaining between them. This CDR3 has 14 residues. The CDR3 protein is CASSIGTPNYEQYF. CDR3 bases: TGTGCCAGCAGCATAGGGACACCGAATTACGAGCAGTACTTC.

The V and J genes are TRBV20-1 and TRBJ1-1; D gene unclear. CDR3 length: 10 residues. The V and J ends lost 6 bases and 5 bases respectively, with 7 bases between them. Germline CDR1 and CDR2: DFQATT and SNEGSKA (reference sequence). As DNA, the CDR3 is TGCAGTGCCTCGAGGACTGAAGCTTTCTTT. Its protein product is CSASRTEAFF.

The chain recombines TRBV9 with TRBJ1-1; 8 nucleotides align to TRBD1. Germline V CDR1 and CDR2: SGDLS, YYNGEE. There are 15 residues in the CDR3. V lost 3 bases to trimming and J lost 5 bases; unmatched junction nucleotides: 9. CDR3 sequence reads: CASSDPGQGRTEAFF. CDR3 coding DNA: TGTGCCAGCAGCGACCCCGGACAGGGAAGAACTGAAGCTTTCTTT.

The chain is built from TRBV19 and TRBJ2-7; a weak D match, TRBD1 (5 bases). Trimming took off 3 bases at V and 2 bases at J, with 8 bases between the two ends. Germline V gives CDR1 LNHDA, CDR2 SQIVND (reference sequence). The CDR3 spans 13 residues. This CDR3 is CASSIQGAYEQYF. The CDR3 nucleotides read TGTGCCAGTAGTATTCAAGGGGCCTACGAGCAGTACTTC. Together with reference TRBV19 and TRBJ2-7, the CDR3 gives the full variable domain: DGGITQSPKYLFRKEGQNVTLSCEQNLNHDAMYWYRQDPGQGLRLIYYSQIVNDFQKGDIAEGYSVSREKKESFPLTVTSAQKNPTAFYLCASSIQGAYEQYFGPGTRLTVT.

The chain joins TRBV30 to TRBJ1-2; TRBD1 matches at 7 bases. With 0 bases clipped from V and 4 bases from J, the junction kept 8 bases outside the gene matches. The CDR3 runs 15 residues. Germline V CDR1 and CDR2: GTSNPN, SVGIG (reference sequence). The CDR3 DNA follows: TGTGCCTGGAGTGTCGCCACAGGGGCAGGCTATGGCTACACCTTC. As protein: CAWSVATGAGYGYTF.

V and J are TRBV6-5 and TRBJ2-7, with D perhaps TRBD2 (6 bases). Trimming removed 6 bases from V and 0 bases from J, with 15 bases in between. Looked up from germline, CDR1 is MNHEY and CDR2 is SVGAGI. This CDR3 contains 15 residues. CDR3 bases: TGTGCCAGCAGCCACCGGGACTCCAGCTCCTACGAGCAGTACTTC. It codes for CASSHRDSSSYEQYF.

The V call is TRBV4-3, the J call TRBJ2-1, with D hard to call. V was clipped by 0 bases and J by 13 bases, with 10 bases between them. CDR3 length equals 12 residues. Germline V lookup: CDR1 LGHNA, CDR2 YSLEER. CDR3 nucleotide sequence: TGCGCCAGCAGCCAAGATTTGGCGGTTCAGTTCTTC. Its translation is CASSQDLAVQFF.

The CDR3 DNA reads as TGTGCCTGGAGTGTACGCGGGACAGGGCTGGAGACCCAGTACTTC. It is translated as CAWSVRGTGLETQYF. J is TRBJ2-5 and V is TRBV30; 9 positions agree with TRBD1. The germline V gene has CDR1 GTSNPN and CDR2 SVGIG (reference sequence). This CDR3 region has 15 residues. Trimming at V came to 0 bases and at J to 5 bases, leaving 7 bases not matched to a gene.

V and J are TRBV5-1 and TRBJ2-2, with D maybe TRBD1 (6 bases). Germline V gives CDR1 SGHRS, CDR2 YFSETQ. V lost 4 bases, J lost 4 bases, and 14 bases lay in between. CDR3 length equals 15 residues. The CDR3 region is CASSGSGQSTGELFF. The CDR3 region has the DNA TGCGCCAGCAGCGGGAGTGGACAGAGCACCGGGGAGCTGTTTTTT.

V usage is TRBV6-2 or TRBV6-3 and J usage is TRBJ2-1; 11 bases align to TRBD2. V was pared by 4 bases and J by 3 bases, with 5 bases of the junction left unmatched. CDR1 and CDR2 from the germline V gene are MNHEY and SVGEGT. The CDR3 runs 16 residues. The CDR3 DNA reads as TGTGCCAGCAGTTTGATAGCGGGAGGGATCTACAATGAGCAGTTCTTC. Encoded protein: CASSLIAGGIYNEQFF.

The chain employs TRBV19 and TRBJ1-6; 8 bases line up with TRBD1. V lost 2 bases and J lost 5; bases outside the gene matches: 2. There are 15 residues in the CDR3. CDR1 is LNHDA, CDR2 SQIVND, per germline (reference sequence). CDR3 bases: TGTGCCAGTAGTATACTGGACAGGGATAATTCACCCCTCCACTTT. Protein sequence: CASSILDRDNSPLHF.

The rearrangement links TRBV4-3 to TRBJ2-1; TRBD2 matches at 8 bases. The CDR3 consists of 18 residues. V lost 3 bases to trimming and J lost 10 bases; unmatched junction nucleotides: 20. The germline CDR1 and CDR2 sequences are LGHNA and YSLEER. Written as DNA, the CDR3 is TGCGCCAGCAGCCAGGAGCCAAGTCGGGGGGGCATGAGTCAAGAGCAGTTCTTC. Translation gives CASSQEPSRGGMSQEQFF.

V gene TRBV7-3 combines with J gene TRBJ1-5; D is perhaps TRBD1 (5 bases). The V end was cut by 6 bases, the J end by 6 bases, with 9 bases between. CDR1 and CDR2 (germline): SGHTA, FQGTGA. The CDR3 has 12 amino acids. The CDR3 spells CASSRGIQPQHF. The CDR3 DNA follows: TGTGCCAGCAGTCGGGGGATTCAGCCCCAGCATTTT.

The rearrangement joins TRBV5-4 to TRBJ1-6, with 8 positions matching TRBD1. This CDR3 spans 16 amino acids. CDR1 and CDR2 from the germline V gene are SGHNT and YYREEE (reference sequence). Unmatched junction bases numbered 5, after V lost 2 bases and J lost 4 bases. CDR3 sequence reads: CASSFNRGSYNSPLHF. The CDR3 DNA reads TGTGCCAGCAGCTTCAACAGGGGGTCGTATAATTCACCCCTCCACTTT.

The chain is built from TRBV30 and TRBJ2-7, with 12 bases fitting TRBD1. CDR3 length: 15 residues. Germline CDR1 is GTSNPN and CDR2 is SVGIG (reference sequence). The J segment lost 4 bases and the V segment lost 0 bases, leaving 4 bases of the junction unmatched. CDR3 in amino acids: CAWSVGTGGTYEQYF. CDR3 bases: TGTGCCTGGAGTGTCGGGACAGGGGGCACGTACGAGCAGTACTTC.

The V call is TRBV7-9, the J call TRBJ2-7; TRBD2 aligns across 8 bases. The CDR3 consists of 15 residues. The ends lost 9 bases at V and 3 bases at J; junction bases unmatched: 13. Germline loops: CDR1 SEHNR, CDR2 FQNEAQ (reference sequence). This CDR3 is CASLAPAGELYEQYF. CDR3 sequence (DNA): TGTGCCAGTCTCGCCCCAGCGGGGGAACTCTACGAGCAGTACTTC.